The 25 T cell receptor beta chains in this list originate from one sample, sequenced in a study of radiation and T cells in renal cell carcinoma. Some clones are missing from TCRdb's copy, which holds only in-frame ones; the method was immunoSEQ multiplex PCR. The table lists more than 75,000 clones, 82% of them singletons. The time point denotes: baseline pretreatment blood. The treatment here: 15 Gy SBRT to primary tumor, nephrectomy 4 weeks later. The sample here was blood, taken from a patient whose treatment included radiotherapy and nephrectomy. Receptor source: a man aged 55-75 years with renal cell carcinoma.

This clone was seen only once. The chain has TRBV7-2 and TRBJ2-1, with 11 bases fitting TRBD2. Germline values: CDR1 SGHTA, CDR2 FQGNSA. V trimming: 6 bases; J trimming: 5 bases; junction bases outside the gene matches: 6. The CDR3 loop spans 15 amino acids. CDR3 sequence: CASSLRLAGNNEQFF. The CDR3 DNA reads TGTGCCAGCAGTCTTAGACTAGCGGGGAACAATGAGCAGTTCTTC.

This clone appeared once. The CDR3 region has the DNA TGTGCCAGCTCACCACAGGGGAGGGAGACCCAGTACTTC. It yields the protein CASSPQGRETQYF. This chain joins TRBV18 and TRBJ2-5; D is perhaps TRBD2 (6 bases). Trimming left V 1 base short and J 5 bases short, with 8 bases between. The germline V gene has CDR1 KGHSH and CDR2 LQKENI. This CDR3 has 13 residues.

The rearrangement uses TRBV27 and TRBJ2-4; D call uncertain. V dropped 6 bases and J dropped 15 bases, with 33 bases sitting between them. This CDR3 has 17 residues. CDR1 MNHEY and CDR2 SMNVEV come from the germline V gene (reference sequence). CDR3 DNA sequence: TGTGCCAGCAGCTCCCGCACCGGCGAGAGTACGGCCCCTGTTTTGTACTTC. Its translation: CASSSRTGESTAPVLYF.

The V and J genes are TRBV7-6 and TRBJ2-7; 9 positions agree with TRBD1. V gave up 4 bases and J gave up 4 bases; unmatched junction bases: 2. Germline V gene lookup returns CDR1 SGHVS and CDR2 FNYEAQ. This CDR3 spans 13 amino acids. The CDR3: CASSWDRDYEQYF. As DNA, the CDR3 is TGTGCCAGCAGCTGGGACAGGGATTACGAGCAGTACTTC.

The rearrangement joins TRBV7-2 to TRBJ2-3; TRBD2 aligns across 8 bases. V shed 0 bases and J 3 bases; nucleotides not matched to a gene: 2. Germline V gene lookup returns CDR1 SGHTA and CDR2 FQGNSA. This CDR3 is 15 amino acids long. The CDR3 protein is CASSLASGITDTQYF. The CDR3 bases are TGTGCCAGCAGCTTAGCTAGCGGGATAACAGATACGCAGTATTTT.

The chain is built from TRBV28 and TRBJ2-2; D not resolved. The V end lost 3 bases, the J end lost 4 bases, and 12 bases lay between the germline ends. The CDR3 loop spans 15 amino acids. Germline V CDR1 and CDR2: MDHEN, SYDVKM. CDR3 amino acids: CASSFGGRFTGELFF. In DNA form, the CDR3 reads TGTGCCAGCAGTTTCGGTGGGCGGTTCACCGGGGAGCTGTTTTTT.

This chain links TRBV19 with TRBJ2-5, with no clear D. V was clipped by 5 bases and J by 7 bases, with 17 bases between them. Germline loops: CDR1 LNHDA, CDR2 SQIVND (reference sequence). The CDR3 covers 14 residues. The CDR3 loop reads CASSPSTAGRTQYF. CDR3 nucleotides: TGTGCCAGTAGTCCATCGACGGCCGGTCGGACCCAGTACTTC.

V usage is TRBV5-4 and J usage is TRBJ2-1, with TRBD2 as a possible D gene (6 bases). Per the germline V gene, CDR1 is SGHNT and CDR2 is YYREEE (reference sequence). The CDR3 is made up of 12 amino acids. V lost 0 bases, J lost 13 bases, and 11 bases lay in between. The DNA for the CDR3 is TGTGCCAGCAGCTTGGCGGGAGCGGTCCAGTTCTTC. This translates into CASSLAGAVQFF.

The chain couples TRBV15 to TRBJ2-1; 7 bases are shared with TRBD2. This CDR3 has 15 amino acids. Trimming removed 7 bases from V and 3 bases from J; junction bases left unmatched: 9. Germline assignment: CDR1 LNHNV and CDR2 YYDKDF (reference sequence). The CDR3 sequence: CATTLRGGSYNEQFF. As DNA, the CDR3 is TGTGCCACCACCCTCCGAGGCGGGAGCTACAATGAGCAGTTCTTC.

This rearrangement joins TRBV7-8 to TRBJ2-1; possible D gene TRBD2, 5 bases. Germline V CDR1 and CDR2: SGHVS, FQNEAQ. The CDR3 covers 15 residues. Trimming took 7 bases from V and 5 from J, leaving 18 bases between them. Here the CDR3 DNA reads TGTGCCAGCACTCGCTCTTCCGGGGTACACAATGAGCAGTTCTTC. Its translation is CASTRSSGVHNEQFF.

This rearrangement joins TRBV13 to TRBJ2-5, with D perhaps matching TRBD2 (5 bases). V lost 1 base, J lost 5 bases, and 14 bases lay in between. The CDR3 contains 15 residues. The V gene's germline CDR1 is PRHDT and CDR2 FYEKMQ (reference sequence). The CDR3 sequence: CASSLEGITGETQYF. CDR3 DNA: TGTGCCAGCAGCTTAGAAGGGATCACGGGGGAGACCCAGTACTTC.

CDR3 nucleotide sequence: TGTGCCAGCAGCCTCAGCGGTCCAGATACGCAGTATTTT. Its protein is CASSLSGPDTQYF. The rearrangement uses TRBV11-2 and TRBJ2-3; D is perhaps TRBD2 (5 bases). Germline CDR1 reads SGHAT; CDR2 reads FQNNGV. The CDR3 sequence is 13 residues long. Trimming took off 5 bases at V and 4 bases at J, with 10 bases between the two ends.

V usage is TRBV27 and J usage is TRBJ1-2; a weak D match, TRBD1 (5 bases). The CDR3 is made up of 14 amino acids. The V and J ends lost 7 bases and 2 bases respectively, with 14 bases between them. Looked up from germline, CDR1 is MNHEY and CDR2 is SMNVEV (reference sequence). The CDR3 is CASTAAGTNYGYTF. The CDR3 bases are TGTGCCAGCACGGCGGCAGGGACGAACTATGGCTACACCTTC.

This sequence joins TRBV7-2 and TRBJ2-2; TRBD2 matches 9 bases. Germline-derived CDR1 and CDR2 are SGHTA and FQGNSA. V lost 5 bases and J lost 5; bases outside the gene matches: 12. There are 17 residues in the CDR3. CDR3 amino acids: CASSPTGGRVGTGELFF. In nucleotides, the CDR3 is TGTGCCAGCAGCCCAACAGGCGGGAGGGTGGGGACCGGGGAGCTGTTTTTT.

The table lists this clone with a count of one. This chain joins TRBV27 and TRBJ2-5; D is possibly TRBD2 (6 bases). This CDR3 comprises 15 residues. Germline CDR1 is MNHEY and CDR2 is SMNVEV (reference sequence). V was trimmed by 2 bases and J by 0 bases, leaving 10 bases between them. CDR3 residues: CASSLRGRYQETQYF. CDR3 nucleotide sequence: TGTGCCAGCAGTTTAAGAGGGAGGTACCAAGAGACCCAGTACTTC.

This chain joins TRBV10-1 and TRBJ2-2; D uncertain. The CDR3 has 13 residues. CDR1 is WNHNN, CDR2 SYGVQD, per germline (reference sequence). V lost 5 bases and J lost 7, with 11 bases in between. The CDR3 DNA follows: TGCGCCAGCAGTCCGCACAATCTCGGGGAGCTGTTTTTT. Its translation: CASSPHNLGELFF.

J is TRBJ1-1 and V is TRBV9; no firm D call. The CDR3 is 15 amino acids. Germline CDR1 is SGDLS and CDR2 is YYNGEE. V gave up 0 bases and J gave up 1 base, with 10 bases separating them. CDR3 sequence: CASSVDRVSNTEAFF. The CDR3 coding sequence is TGTGCCAGCAGCGTAGATAGGGTTTCGAACACTGAAGCTTTCTTT.

The table lists this clone with a count of one. The chain uses TRBV30 and TRBJ2-7; D is unclear. The V gene lost 2 bases and the J gene lost 5 bases, with 7 bases spanning the gap. CDR3 length: 11 residues. CDR1 GTSNPN and CDR2 SVGIG come from the germline V gene (reference sequence). CDR3 coding DNA: TGTGCCTGGAGTTATCGTCACGAGCAGTACTTC. Its protein product is CAWSYRHEQYF.

V usage is TRBV4-3 and J usage is TRBJ2-1; D is undetermined. V was trimmed by 0 bases and J by 4 bases, leaving 10 bases between them. CDR3 length: 15 amino acids. Germline loops: CDR1 LGHNA, CDR2 YSLEER. CDR3 nucleotide sequence: TGCGCCAGCAGCCAAGATGGGCGACAATACAATGAGCAGTTCTTC. Protein product: CASSQDGRQYNEQFF.

The sample holds a few counts of this clone. The rearrangement uses TRBV28 and TRBJ2-7; 8 bases line up with TRBD2. V gave up 6 bases and J gave up 4 bases; unmatched junction bases: 11. Per germline, CDR1 MDHEN and CDR2 SYDVKM. This CDR3 is built from 15 residues. CDR3: CASSRAGGVWYEQYF. CDR3 DNA sequence: TGTGCCAGCAGCCGGGCGGGAGGCGTCTGGTACGAGCAGTACTTC.

V usage is TRBV5-1 and J usage is TRBJ1-2; D uncertain. V gave up 2 bases and J gave up 4 bases, with 9 bases separating them. The CDR3 runs 13 residues. Germline CDR1 reads SGHRS; CDR2 reads YFSETQ. Written as DNA, the CDR3 is TGCGCCAGCAGCTTTGGCTCCGGCTATGGCTACACCTTC. Translation gives CASSFGSGYGYTF.

This sequence joins TRBV6-1 and TRBJ2-7; TRBD1 matches at 9 bases. CDR1 is MNHNS and CDR2 is SASEGT in the germline V gene. This CDR3 is built from 13 residues. Trimming took 10 bases from V and 2 from J; bases not matched to a gene: 6. CDR3 protein: CATTGTGTYEQYF. The CDR3 DNA reads as TGTGCCACCACCGGGACAGGGACCTACGAGCAGTACTTC.

The chain recombines TRBV10-3 with TRBJ2-1; possibly TRBD2 for D (5 bases). Per the germline V gene, CDR1 is ENHRY and CDR2 is SYGVKD. This CDR3 is 14 amino acids long. V was shortened by 9 bases and J by 7 bases, with 19 bases between the two germline ends. The chain's CDR3 is CAMSRESQGNEQFF. CDR3 in DNA: TGTGCCATGTCCCGGGAAAGCCAAGGGAATGAGCAGTTCTTC.

This chain joins TRBV4-2 and TRBJ2-7, with TRBD1 matching 11 bases. The CDR3 has 15 amino acids. V lost 4 bases and J lost 3; bases outside the gene matches: 5. Germline values: CDR1 LGHNA, CDR2 YNFKEQ. The CDR3 DNA follows: TGTGCCAGCAGCCGGGGACAGGGGGATGGCTACGAGCAGTACTTC. Encoded protein: CASSRGQGDGYEQYF.

This clone was seen a single time. The chain joins TRBV7-2 to TRBJ1-1; the match to TRBD1 covers 7 bases. The CDR3 is 15 amino acids. V shed 6 bases and J 0 bases; nucleotides not matched to a gene: 7. Germline V lookup: CDR1 SGHTA, CDR2 FQGNSA. CDR3 coding DNA: TGTGCCAGCAGGTCCCAGACAGGGCTGAACACTGAAGCTTTCTTT. Translating it yields CASRSQTGLNTEAFF. The full variable domain, rest sourced from reference TRBV7-2 and TRBJ1-1, is GAGVSQSPSNKVTEKGKDVELRCDPISGHTALYWYRQSLGQGLEFLIYFQGNSAPDKSGLPSDRFSAERTGGSVSTLTIQRTQQEDSAVYLCASRSQTGLNTEAFFGQGTRLTVV.